This T cell receptor beta chain appears in the sequencing data of a study of blood T cell repertoires in COVID-19. TCRdb keeps only in-frame clones here, not all; method: immunoSEQ multiplex PCR. The repertoire includes some 200,000 clones, about nine tenths of them detected once, and 5.9% sits in the top ten. The CDR3 is 19 residues long. Deletions cut 4 bases from V and 0 bases from J, with 19 bases between. Germline assignment: CDR1 SGHNT and CDR2 YENEEA. The TCR was taken from a man older than 75 with acute or convalescent COVID-19. The rearrangement links TRBV11-3 to TRBJ2-6, with D tentatively TRBD2 (6 bases). The material sequenced was peripheral blood. CDR3 protein: CASSSRLVTFNSGANVLTF. In DNA, the CDR3 is TGTGCCAGCAGCTCCCGACTAGTCACCTTTAACTCTGGGGCCAACGTCCTGACTTTC.